This T cell receptor (beta chain) is drawn from a study of shared clonotypes between healthy human individuals. Study-level results: Clonotype sharing among donors was expected to depend on sequencing depth.

The healthy adult donors were HIV-negative and reported no recent acute infections or vaccinations. Over several immunoSEQ plates, each subset's genomic DNA was distributed in even portions. In the authors' methods: Junction-only sequences without quality scores came from ImmunoSEQ, so filtering differed. Generated by immunoSEQ multiplex PCR, the TCRdb table keeps only in-frame clones and is missing some. From that table come the V and J calls and clone size; the DNA was used to work out D and trimming. The sample lists around 1,100,000 clones; 70% to 85% were seen once. About this clone: Its antigen is as yet unknown.

The TCR comes from a man between 18 and 29 years old in good health. Some clones in this sample may be carry-over from other donors' samples. Specimen: memory CD4+ T cells from PBMCs. Subset given: CD45RA-negative fraction.

This CDR3 is CASSSINRGKQYF. The CDR3 region has the DNA TGTGCCAGCAGTTCGATTAACAGGGGGAAGCAGTACTTC. This chain uses TRBV28 with TRBJ2-7; 8 positions agree with TRBD1. CDR1 is MDHEN, CDR2 SYDVKM, per germline. Trimming at V came to 4 bases and at J to 8 bases, leaving 7 bases not matched to a gene. The CDR3 sequence is 13 residues long.